These 14 T cell receptor beta chains share one sample of origin, sequenced in a study of blood T cell repertoires in COVID-19. Clones were sequenced by immunoSEQ multiplex PCR, and TCRdb holds only the in-frame ones, with some missing. The sample shows just under 90,000 clones, 90% of them seen only once. Sequencing used peripheral blood. These receptors were obtained from a man in his sixties with acute or convalescent COVID-19.

V and J are TRBV27 and TRBJ2-1, with D possibly matching TRBD1 (5 bases). This CDR3 spans 13 amino acids. Germline V gives CDR1 MNHEY, CDR2 SMNVEV (reference sequence). V was shortened by 5 bases and J by 8 bases, with 13 bases between the two germline ends. The CDR3 sequence is CASSPLRGDEQFF. In DNA, the CDR3 is TGTGCCAGCAGTCCCCTTAGGGGCGATGAGCAGTTCTTC.

The V gene is TRBV24-1, the J gene TRBJ2-3, with 10 bases matching TRBD2. Germline V gene data show CDR1 as KGHDR and CDR2 as SFDVKD. V shed 7 bases, J shed 4 bases, and the junction held 7 bases outside the gene matches. The CDR3 runs 15 residues. The CDR3 nucleotides are TGTGCCACCAGAGCTAGCGGGAGTGGGGCAGATACGCAGTATTTT. It translates to CATRASGSGADTQYF.

This chain connects TRBV29-1 to TRBJ1-1; 8 positions agree with TRBD1. V lost 6 bases and J lost 4; bases outside the gene matches: 10. The CDR3 is 14 amino acids. Germline V gives CDR1 SQVTM, CDR2 ANQGSEA. CDR3 residues: CSVDDRGFVTEAFF. The CDR3 nucleotides read TGCAGCGTGGATGACAGGGGTTTTGTCACTGAAGCTTTCTTT.

The rearrangement uses TRBV7-8 and TRBJ2-3, with a possible D match to TRBD2 (6 bases). Trimming removed 0 bases at V and 4 bases at J, with 11 bases between. This CDR3 region has 15 residues. CDR1 is SGHVS, CDR2 FQNEAQ, per germline. The CDR3 DNA reads as TGTGCCAGCAGCTTAGCCGGGAGCCCCCCAGATACGCAGTATTTT. Translating it yields CASSLAGSPPDTQYF.

The chain couples TRBV5-8 to TRBJ2-7; tentative D call: TRBD1 (5 bases). V was shortened by 1 base and J by 2 bases, with 10 bases between the two germline ends. Germline CDR1 and CDR2: SGHTS and YDEGEE. The CDR3 loop spans 14 amino acids. The CDR3 DNA reads as TGTGCCAGCAGCTTGCAGGGTTCAACCTACGAGCAGTACTTC. It yields the protein CASSLQGSTYEQYF.

The chain carries TRBV28 and TRBJ2-2; a possible D gene is TRBD1 (6 bases). CDR3 size: 17 residues. Germline lookup yields CDR1 MDHEN and CDR2 SYDVKM. V was cut by 6 bases and J by 2 bases, with 19 bases left in between. The CDR3 sequence: CASRSPAGGPNTGELFF. The CDR3 DNA follows: TGTGCCAGCAGGTCCCCCGCTGGGGGCCCAAACACCGGGGAGCTGTTTTTT.

The chain is built from TRBV19 and TRBJ2-2, with 9 bases fitting TRBD1. The CDR3 spans 16 residues. CDR1 LNHDA and CDR2 SQIVND come from the germline V gene (reference sequence). V trimming: 4 bases; J trimming: 6 bases; junction bases outside the gene matches: 9. The CDR3 is CASSRGGQGSAGELFF. For the CDR3, the DNA is TGTGCCAGTAGTAGGGGGGGACAGGGCTCGGCCGGGGAGCTGTTTTTT.

The rearrangement joins TRBV4-3 to TRBJ1-4, with 9 bases that match TRBD1. With V trimmed by 1 base and J by 4 bases, 1 base remained unmatched. CDR1 is LGHNA, CDR2 YSLEER, per germline. The CDR3 covers 15 residues. The CDR3 nucleotides read TGCGCCAGCAGCCAAGGGACAGGGGATAATGAAAAACTGTTTTTT. Translating it yields CASSQGTGDNEKLFF.

The chain has TRBV6-2 or TRBV6-3 and TRBJ2-3; 11 positions match TRBD1. The CDR3 has 15 residues. Trimming removed 5 bases from V and 3 bases from J; junction bases left unmatched: 4. The V gene's germline CDR1 is MNHEY and CDR2 SVGEGT. In DNA, the CDR3 is TGTGCCAGCAGTCTCGGGACAGGGGGGACAGATACGCAGTATTTT. Its translation: CASSLGTGGTDTQYF.

The chain uses TRBV6-5 and TRBJ2-1; 8 bases agree with TRBD2. V was pared by 5 bases and J by 6 bases, with 6 bases of the junction left unmatched. The CDR3 is made up of 14 amino acids. The germline CDR1 and CDR2 sequences are MNHEY and SVGAGI. The CDR3 nucleotides are TGTGCCAGCAGTCGGGGGGGTGGGGCCAATGAGCAGTTCTTC. Encoded protein: CASSRGGGANEQFF.

The CDR3 nucleotides are TGTGCCAGCAGCCCCGGCTACGAGCAGTACTTC. Protein product: CASSPGYEQYF. V and J are TRBV7-2 and TRBJ2-7; D not resolved. This CDR3 spans 11 amino acids. CDR1 and CDR2 (germline): SGHTA, FQGNSA. With 5 bases removed from V and 3 bases from J, the gap between germline ends came to 5 bases.

The chain links TRBV28 to TRBJ2-7; 7 positions agree with TRBD1. From germline, CDR1 is MDHEN and CDR2 SYDVKM. The trim removed 3 bases at V and 3 bases at J, leaving 8 bases unmatched. The CDR3 is 15 residues long. The CDR3 DNA sequence: TGTGCCAGCAGTTTTGCCGGGACAGATGTCTACGAGCAGTACTTC. This translates into CASSFAGTDVYEQYF.

This chain joins TRBV4-3 and TRBJ2-7; 13 nucleotides agree with TRBD2. The germline gives CDR1 LGHNA, CDR2 YSLEER. J gave up 4 bases and V 3 bases, and 3 bases lay outside the gene matches. The CDR3 has 15 residues. CDR3 amino acids: CASSHLTSGGYEQYF. CDR3 DNA: TGCGCCAGCAGCCACCTGACTAGCGGGGGGTACGAGCAGTACTTC.

This clone was seen only once. This chain uses TRBV6-1 with TRBJ1-1; D call uncertain. CDR3 length: 15 residues. The germline V and J ends were trimmed by 2 bases and 0 bases, with 10 bases remaining between them. Germline assignment: CDR1 MNHNS and CDR2 SASEGT. In nucleotides, the CDR3 is TGTGCCAGCAGTGAAAGGAGGCAGATGAACACTGAAGCTTTCTTT. This codes for CASSERRQMNTEAFF.